Below, 18 T cell receptor beta chains from the same sample are listed, as sequenced in a study of shared clonotypes between healthy human individuals. The data were produced by immunoSEQ multiplex PCR, yet TCRdb's version contains in-frame clones alone and is incomplete. The sample lists 1.4 million or so clones; approximately 98.5% were seen once. Sequencing used naive CD4+ T cells sorted from blood. The sample's subset: CD45RA+ positively selected. Every receptor here comes from a man aged 25-45 years in good health.

The genes are TRBV10-1 and TRBJ2-2, with 8 bases lining up with TRBD1. Germline assignment: CDR1 WNHNN and CDR2 SYGVQD (reference sequence). Trimming took 6 bases from V and 0 from J; bases not matched to a gene: 0. This CDR3 has 14 residues. The CDR3 is CASRGQANTGELFF. The CDR3 nucleotides read TGCGCCAGCAGGGGACAGGCGAACACCGGGGAGCTGTTTTTT.

The V call is TRBV4-3, the J call TRBJ2-7, with D possibly called TRBD1 or TRBD2 (5 bases each). This CDR3 has 14 amino acids. Germline V gene lookup returns CDR1 LGHNA and CDR2 YSLEER. Trimming cost V 4 bases and J 0 bases, with 10 bases left between them. The CDR3: CASSRGYHSYEQYF. DNA of the CDR3: TGCGCCAGCAGCCGGGGGTACCACTCCTACGAGCAGTACTTC.

This clone was recorded only once. V gene TRBV28 combines with J gene TRBJ2-3; 13 nucleotides agree with TRBD2. With V trimmed by 7 bases and J by 2 bases, 6 bases remained unmatched. Germline V lookup: CDR1 MDHEN, CDR2 SYDVKM. This CDR3 has 16 amino acids. CDR3 DNA: TGTGCCAGCACCCTGGGACTAGCGGGACACACAGATACGCAGTATTTT. Translating gives CASTLGLAGHTDTQYF.

V and J are TRBV10-3 and TRBJ2-5; 12 positions match TRBD2. The junction had 9 bases not matched to a gene; V was cut back by 8 bases and J by 2 bases. Germline CDR1 ENHRY, CDR2 SYGVKD. The CDR3 spans 16 residues. CDR3 DNA sequence: TGTGCCATCTCCGGGACTAGCGGGCGATATCAAGAGACCCAGTACTTC. It specifies CAISGTSGRYQETQYF.

The chain uses TRBV28 and TRBJ2-3; 9 positions match TRBD2. The CDR3 has 15 amino acids. Germline V gives CDR1 MDHEN, CDR2 SYDVKM. Losses at the gene ends were 6 bases for V and 2 bases for J; bases not matched to a gene: 6. CDR3 sequence: CASRRLADNTDTQYF. Written as DNA, the CDR3 is TGTGCCAGCAGGCGACTAGCGGATAACACAGATACGCAGTATTTT.

V usage is TRBV4-1 and J usage is TRBJ2-7; TRBD2 matches at 11 bases. CDR3 size: 14 residues. Germline-derived CDR1 and CDR2 are MGHRA and YSYEKL. The J segment lost 5 bases and the V segment lost 5 bases, leaving 5 bases of the junction unmatched. This chain's CDR3 is CASSLLAGAHEQYF. CDR3 sequence (DNA): TGCGCCAGCAGCTTACTAGCGGGAGCCCACGAGCAGTACTTC.

The chain couples TRBV10-3 to TRBJ2-7; unclear D gene. The germline gives CDR1 ENHRY, CDR2 SYGVKD. V shed 1 base and J shed 3 bases, with 7 bases lying between them. The CDR3 length is 13 residues. As DNA, the CDR3 is TGTGCCATCAGTGAGTTCGGCAACTACGAGCAGTACTTC. It encodes CAISEFGNYEQYF.

The V gene is TRBV12-5, the J gene TRBJ2-3; tentatively, D is TRBD2 (6 bases). Deletions cut 3 bases from V and 2 bases from J, with 12 bases between. Germline CDR1 is LGHNT and CDR2 is FRNRAP. This CDR3 contains 15 residues. Written as DNA, the CDR3 is TGTGCTAGTGGTTTAACGGGGGTTCTCACAGATACGCAGTATTTT. Protein sequence: CASGLTGVLTDTQYF.

The V and J genes are TRBV10-1 and TRBJ2-7, with D perhaps given as TRBD1 or TRBD2 (5 bases each). The CDR3 has 13 residues. The V and J ends lost 8 bases and 5 bases respectively, with 16 bases between them. Germline lookup yields CDR1 WNHNN and CDR2 SYGVQD (reference sequence). This chain's CDR3 is CASSRGTGDEQYF. The CDR3 DNA follows: TGCGCCAGCTCTCGGGGCACCGGGGACGAGCAGTACTTC.

This clone has a single count. The same CDR3 arises from other DNA sequences in this sample as well. The chain joins TRBV7-9 to TRBJ1-2, with 7 bases identical to TRBD1. Trimming cost V 3 bases and J 0 bases; bases outside gene matches: 4. CDR3 length: 15 residues. Germline assignment: CDR1 SEHNR and CDR2 FQNEAQ (reference sequence). CDR3 DNA: TGTGCCAGCAGCTTGGGGCAGGGGGCTAACTATGGCTACACCTTC. This encodes CASSLGQGANYGYTF.

This rearrangement joins TRBV7-2 to TRBJ2-7; no firm D call. Trimming removed 9 bases from V and 2 bases from J, with 20 bases in between. Germline assignment: CDR1 SGHTA and CDR2 FQGNSA. The CDR3 has 15 residues. In DNA form, the CDR3 reads TGTGCCAGTAGCCCCTCGCGTGCTACCCCCTACGAGCAGTACTTC. Protein sequence: CASSPSRATPYEQYF.

The chain uses TRBV6-1 and TRBJ2-2; 7 bases map to TRBD1. CDR3 size: 15 residues. CDR1 MNHNS and CDR2 SASEGT come from the germline V gene. V dropped 7 bases and J dropped 4; count of bases not matched to a gene: 9. The DNA for the CDR3 is TGTGCCAGCACCCGACAGGGTTTGGGCACCGGGGAGCTGTTTTTT. This encodes CASTRQGLGTGELFF.

This clone has only one observation. This chain connects TRBV28 to TRBJ2-1, with TRBD2 identical over 13 bases. Trimming removed 5 bases from V and 4 bases from J; junction bases left unmatched: 5. The CDR3 is 16 amino acids. Looked up from germline, CDR1 is MDHEN and CDR2 is SYDVKM. The CDR3 bases are TGTGCCAGCAGTACCTGGACTAGCGGGAGATACAATGAGCAGTTCTTC. It yields the protein CASSTWTSGRYNEQFF.

The genes are TRBV27 and TRBJ2-2, with 8 bases matching TRBD2. The CDR3 contains 16 residues. Germline loops: CDR1 MNHEY, CDR2 SMNVEV (reference sequence). V shed 5 bases, J shed 2 bases, and the junction held 7 bases outside the gene matches. CDR3 loop: CASSGRVAGNTGELFF. The CDR3 DNA is TGTGCCAGCAGTGGGCGGGTAGCGGGAAACACCGGGGAGCTGTTTTTT.

This chain links TRBV7-6 with TRBJ1-1, with 7 positions matching TRBD1. Germline V gene lookup returns CDR1 SGHVS and CDR2 FNYEAQ. CDR3 length equals 18 residues. The junction had 15 bases not matched to a gene; V was cut back by 4 bases and J by 1 base. The CDR3 loop is CASSSLRSTGKENTEAFF. In DNA form, the CDR3 reads TGTGCCAGCAGCTCCCTTCGGTCGACAGGGAAGGAGAACACTGAAGCTTTCTTT.

The chain has TRBV4-1 and TRBJ1-1; D gene unclear. Trimming took 0 bases from V and 0 from J, leaving 17 bases between them. The CDR3 spans 18 residues. Germline-derived CDR1 and CDR2 are MGHRA and YSYEKL. Here the CDR3 reads CASSQEMIEPRMNTEAFF. In DNA, the CDR3 is TGCGCCAGCAGCCAAGAAATGATAGAGCCCCGCATGAACACTGAAGCTTTCTTT.

DNA of the CDR3: TGTGCCAGCAGCTCTGACAGGGCCACTAGGTACGAGCAGTACTTC. Protein sequence: CASSSDRATRYEQYF. This sequence joins TRBV28 and TRBJ2-7; 7 nucleotides align to TRBD1. The CDR3 is made up of 15 amino acids. Germline CDR1 is MDHEN and CDR2 is SYDVKM. V was clipped by 6 bases and J by 4 bases; unmatched bases: 12.

The rearrangement uses TRBV2 and TRBJ2-7, with unresolved D. Between the trimmed V and J ends, which lost 10 bases and 2 bases, there was a span of 12 bases. This CDR3 is 12 amino acids long. CDR1 and CDR2 (germline): SNHLY, FYNNEI. CDR3 nucleotides: TGTGCCACCAACGGTGGAACCTACGAGCAGTACTTC. Translating it yields CATNGGTYEQYF.